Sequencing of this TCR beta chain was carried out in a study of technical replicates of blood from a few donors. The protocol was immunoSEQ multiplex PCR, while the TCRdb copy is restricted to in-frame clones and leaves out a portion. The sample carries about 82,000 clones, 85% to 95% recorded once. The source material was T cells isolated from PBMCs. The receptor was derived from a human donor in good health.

The CDR3 nucleotides read TGTGCCAGCAGTGAACGGACAGGGGGGGAAAAACTGTTTTTT. Translated, it gives CASSERTGGEKLFF. The rearrangement uses TRBV25-1 and TRBJ1-4, with 10 bases identical to TRBD1. Per germline, CDR1 MGHDK and CDR2 SYGVNS. Trimming removed 2 bases from V and 8 bases from J; junction bases left unmatched: 2. This CDR3 is 14 amino acids long.